These 8 T cell receptor beta chains originate from one sample sequenced in a study of human T cells and chemical hapten exposure. Regarding time point: pre-sensitization, week 0. The sample's treatment: therapeutic diphenylcyclopropenone sensitization with weekly scalp DPC. From the RACE reads, TCRdb called clonotypes with MiXCR, one entry per CDR3 protein. This sample has 350,000 to 400,000 distinct CDR3 sequences; less than 6.5% occur once, and the top ten carry just over 2.5%. The specimen was whole blood, collected in connection with sensitization to the hapten diphenylcyclopropenone (DPC). These receptor sequences come from a woman aged 45 to 65 with alopecia areata. Some clones in this sample may be carry-over from other donors' samples.

The rearrangement links TRBV29-1 to TRBJ2-7, with D perhaps matching TRBD1 (6 bases). The CDR3 runs 12 residues. Germline assignment: CDR1 SQVTM and CDR2 ANQGSEA. Trimming took 6 bases from V and 2 from J, leaving 11 bases between them. CDR3 region: CSVQGSTYEQYF. The CDR3 coding sequence is TGCAGCGTACAGGGCTCCACCTACGAGCAGTACTTC.

This clonotype was detected a few times. The chain recombines TRBV6-5 with TRBJ1-5; the D gene is possibly TRBD1 (5 bases). Trimming took off 0 bases at V and 2 bases at J, with 8 bases between the two ends. Germline CDR1 MNHEY, CDR2 SVGAGI. The CDR3 sequence is 15 residues long. The CDR3 here is CASSYSLGGNQPQHF. In nucleotides, the CDR3 is TGTGCCAGCAGTTACTCTTTAGGGGGCAATCAGCCCCAGCATTTT.

Only a few counts were recorded for this clonotype. V gene TRBV20-1 combines with J gene TRBJ2-3; D may be TRBD2 (6 bases). V gave up 5 bases and J gave up 2 bases, with 23 bases separating them. This CDR3 is 17 amino acids long. In germline, CDR1 is DFQATT, CDR2 SNEGSKA (reference sequence). In DNA form, the CDR3 reads TGCAGTGCTCCCGCGGGGCATAGCGGAGAACTCACAGATACGCAGTATTTT. Protein: CSAPAGHSGELTDTQYF.

This sequence joins TRBV29-1 and TRBJ1-1; 7 bases are shared with TRBD1. V was pared by 7 bases and J by 5 bases, with 10 bases of the junction left unmatched. This CDR3 has 13 amino acids. Germline assignment: CDR1 SQVTM and CDR2 ANQGSEA. CDR3 in DNA: TGCAGCGCCCTGACAGGGCCGGGGACTGAAGCTTTCTTT. This gives the protein CSALTGPGTEAFF.

This clonotype was counted between two and nine times. The chain uses TRBV12-5 and TRBJ1-5; 9 positions match TRBD1. J lost 6 bases, V lost 10 bases, and 10 bases had no gene match. The CDR3 loop spans 14 amino acids. Germline CDR1 LGHNT, CDR2 FRNRAP. The CDR3 DNA is TGTGCTACCCTGAGACAGGGGGACCGTCAGCCCCAGCATTTT. This encodes CATLRQGDRQPQHF.

The chain employs TRBV5-1 and TRBJ2-2; D not certain. Germline-derived CDR1 and CDR2 are SGHRS and YFSETQ. V gave up 7 bases and J gave up 8 bases, with 18 bases separating them. This CDR3 comprises 14 residues. CDR3 nucleotides: TGCGCCAGCGGACCGGGCCCTATGGGAGGGGAGCTGTTTTTT. It specifies CASGPGPMGGELFF. The full variable domain, its missing parts supplied by reference TRBV5-1 and TRBJ2-2, is KAGVTQTPRYLIKTRGQQVTLSCSPISGHRSVSWYQQTPGQGLQFLFEYFSETQRNKGNFPGRFSGRQFSNSRSEMNVSTLELGDSALYLCASGPGPMGGELFFGEGSRLTVL.

This clonotype has more than one count but fewer than ten. The genes are TRBV7-2 and TRBJ1-2, with 7 bases matching TRBD1. Looked up from germline, CDR1 is SGHTA and CDR2 is FQGNSA. Trimming at V came to 3 bases and at J to 5 bases, leaving 9 bases not matched to a gene. CDR3 size: 15 residues. The CDR3: CASSFATGQAYGYTF. The CDR3 DNA is TGTGCCAGCAGCTTTGCCACCGGACAGGCGTATGGCTACACCTTC.

This clonotype was picked up many times. The genes are TRBV12-3 or TRBV12-4 and TRBJ2-7; D is undetermined. This CDR3 contains 11 residues. Trimming took off 6 bases at V and 6 bases at J, with 9 bases between the two ends. This chain's CDR3 is CASSRPGEQYF. CDR3 in DNA: TGTGCCAGCAGCCGCCCAGGCGAGCAGTACTTC.